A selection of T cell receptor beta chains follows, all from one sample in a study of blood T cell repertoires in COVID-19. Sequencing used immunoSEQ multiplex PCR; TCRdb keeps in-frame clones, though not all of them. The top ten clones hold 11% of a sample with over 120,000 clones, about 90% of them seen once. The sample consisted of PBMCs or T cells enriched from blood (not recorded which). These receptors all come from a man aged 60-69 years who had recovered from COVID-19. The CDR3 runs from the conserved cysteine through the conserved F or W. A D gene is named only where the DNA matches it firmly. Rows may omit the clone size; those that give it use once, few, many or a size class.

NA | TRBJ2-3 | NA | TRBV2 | CATQEGRSTDTQYF | TGTGCCACCCAGGAGGGACGGAGCACAGATACGCAGTATTTT
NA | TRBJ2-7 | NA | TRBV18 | CASSPYAGYEQYF | TGTGCCAGCTCACCCTATGCAGGGTACGAGCAGTACTTC
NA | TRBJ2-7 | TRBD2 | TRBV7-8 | CASSERGTSGAYEQYF | TGTGCCAGCAGCGAAAGAGGGACTAGCGGGGCCTACGAGCAGTACTTC
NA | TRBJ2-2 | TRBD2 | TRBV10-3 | CASSGTSGRSFTGELFF | TGTGCCAGCTCCGGGACTAGCGGGAGATCTTTCACCGGGGAGCTGTTTTTT
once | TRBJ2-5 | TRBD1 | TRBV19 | CASRGTGAKEETQYF | TGTGCCAGTAGGGGGACAGGGGCGAAGGAAGAGACCCAGTACTTC
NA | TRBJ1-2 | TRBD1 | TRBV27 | CASSFRGQGGGYTF | TGTGCCAGCAGTTTCCGTGGACAGGGGGGGGGCTACACCTTC
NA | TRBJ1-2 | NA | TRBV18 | CASSVQWSGYTF | TGTGCCAGCTCAGTGCAGTGGTCGGGCTACACCTTC
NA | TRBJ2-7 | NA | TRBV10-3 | CAISESQGKPYEQYF | TGTGCCATCAGTGAGTCACAGGGAAAGCCCTACGAGCAGTACTTC
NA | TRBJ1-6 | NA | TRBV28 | CASTTDRSYNSPLHF | TGTGCCAGCACCACGGACAGAAGCTATAATTCACCCCTCCACTTT
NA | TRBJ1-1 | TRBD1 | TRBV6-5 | CASMDRVNKGEAFF | TGTGCCAGCATGGACAGGGTGAACAAAGGTGAAGCTTTCTTT
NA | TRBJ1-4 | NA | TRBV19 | CASSNPIPSEKLFF | TGTGCCAGTAGTAACCCAATCCCTAGTGAAAAACTGTTTTTT
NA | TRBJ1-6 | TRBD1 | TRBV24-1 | CATSETTGGNSPLHF | TGTGCCACCAGTGAAACGACAGGGGGTAATTCACCCCTCCACTTT
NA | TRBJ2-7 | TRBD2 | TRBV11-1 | CASSASGRSSYEQYF | TGTGCCAGCAGTGCGAGCGGGAGGAGCTCCTACGAGCAGTACTTC
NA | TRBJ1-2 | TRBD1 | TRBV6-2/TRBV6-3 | CASSSRQGGYTF | TGTGCCAGCAGTTCGAGACAGGGTGGCTACACCTTC
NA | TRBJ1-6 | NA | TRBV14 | CASSHRTAQGSPLHF | TGTGCCAGCAGCCACCGGACCGCCCAGGGTTCACCCCTCCACTTT
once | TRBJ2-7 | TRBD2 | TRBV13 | CASSLGLAGVDEQYF | TGTGCCAGCAGCTTAGGACTAGCGGGAGTCGACGAGCAGTACTTC
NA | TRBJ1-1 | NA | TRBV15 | CATSRDLGGTEAFF | TGTGCCACCAGCAGAGATCTAGGGGGCACTGAAGCTTTCTTT
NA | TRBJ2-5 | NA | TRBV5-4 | CASSRDSGETQYF | TGTGCCAGCAGCCGGGACAGCGGGGAGACCCAGTACTTC
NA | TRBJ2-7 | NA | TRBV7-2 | CASSLDPSVYEQYF | TGTGCCAGCAGCTTAGATCCTAGCGTTTACGAGCAGTACTTC
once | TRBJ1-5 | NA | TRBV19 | CASSATGGYQPQHF | TGTGCCAGTAGTGCCACAGGAGGGTATCAGCCCCAGCATTTT
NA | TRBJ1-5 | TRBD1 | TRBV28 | CASTPALGQGVSQHF | TGTGCCAGCACCCCCGCTTTGGGACAGGGAGTTTCCCAGCATTTT
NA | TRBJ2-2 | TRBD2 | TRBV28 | CASRGGVKTGELFF | TGTGCCAGCAGGGGAGGGGTGAAGACCGGGGAGCTGTTTTTT
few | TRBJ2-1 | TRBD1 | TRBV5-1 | CASSSADTGGLDNEQFF | TGCGCCAGCAGCTCCGCGGACACAGGGGGGCTGGACAATGAGCAGTTCTTC
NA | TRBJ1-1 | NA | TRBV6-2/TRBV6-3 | CASSQGSGAFF | TGTGCCAGCAGTCAGGGGAGTGGAGCTTTCTTT
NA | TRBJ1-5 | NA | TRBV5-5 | CASGLTRGVNSNQPQHF | TGTGCCAGCGGATTGACTCGAGGAGTAAATAGCAATCAGCCCCAGCATTTT
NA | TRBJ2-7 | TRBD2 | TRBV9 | CASSVGSSGTTHEQYF | TGTGCCAGCAGCGTAGGCTCGAGCGGGACGACCCACGAGCAGTACTTC
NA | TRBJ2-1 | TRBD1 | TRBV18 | CASSPPRDRGRSNEQFF | TGTGCCAGCTCACCACCGAGGGACAGGGGGCGATCGAATGAGCAGTTCTTC
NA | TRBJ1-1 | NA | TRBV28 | CASSLPGGAGNTEAFF | TGTGCCAGCAGTTTGCCTGGGGGGGCGGGGAACACTGAAGCTTTCTTT
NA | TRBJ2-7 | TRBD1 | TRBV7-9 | CASKRQGPYEQYF | TGTGCCAGCAAACGACAGGGACCCTACGAGCAGTACTTC
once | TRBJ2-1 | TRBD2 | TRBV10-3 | CASSGTSVSNEQFF | TGTGCCAGCTCCGGGACTAGCGTCTCCAATGAGCAGTTCTTC
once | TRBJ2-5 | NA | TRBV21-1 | CAAPGLVIPPETQYF | TGTGCCGCCCCGGGACTAGTAATCCCCCCAGAGACCCAGTACTTC
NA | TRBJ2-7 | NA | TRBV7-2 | CASSLAGGPNREQYF | TGTGCCAGCAGCTTAGCGGGAGGACCCAACCGGGAGCAGTACTTC
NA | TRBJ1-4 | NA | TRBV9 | CASTLGTAPEKLFF | TGTGCCAGCACCCTAGGAACGGCTCCTGAAAAACTGTTTTTT
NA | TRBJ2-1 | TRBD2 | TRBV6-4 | CASRDGAGVDEQFF | TGTGCCAGCAGAGACGGAGCGGGAGTCGATGAGCAGTTCTTC
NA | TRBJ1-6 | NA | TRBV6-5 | CASRRGGESPLHF | TGTGCCAGCAGAAGAGGGGGGGAGTCACCCCTCCACTTT
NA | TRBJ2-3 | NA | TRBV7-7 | CASSSGLGRTDTQYF | TGTGCTAGCAGCTCCGGACTGGGCCGCACAGATACGCAGTATTTT
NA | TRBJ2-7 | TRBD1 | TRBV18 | CASSPQDRGPSGTYEQYF | TGTGCCAGCTCACCGCAGGACAGGGGACCTTCTGGGACCTACGAGCAGTACTTC
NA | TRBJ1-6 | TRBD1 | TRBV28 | CASSLRRTGRESPLHF | TGTGCCAGCAGTTTACGAAGGACAGGGAGGGAGTCACCCCTCCACTTT
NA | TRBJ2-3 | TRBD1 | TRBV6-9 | CASSSGTGQRESHTDTQYF | TGTGCCAGCAGTTCCGGGACAGGGCAACGAGAGAGTCATACAGATACGCAGTATTTT
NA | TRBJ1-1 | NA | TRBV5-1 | CASSLAVTGRTEAFF | TGCGCCAGCAGCTTGGCGGTGACGGGGAGGACTGAAGCTTTCTTT
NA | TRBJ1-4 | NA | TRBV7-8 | CASSSLSATNEKLFF | TGTGCCAGCAGCTCCCTCAGTGCAACTAATGAAAAACTGTTTTTT
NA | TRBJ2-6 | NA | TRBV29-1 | CSVKGFQGSGANVLTF | TGCAGCGTTAAGGGATTCCAGGGTTCTGGGGCCAACGTCCTGACTTTC
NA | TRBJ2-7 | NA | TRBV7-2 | CASSFRGSYEQYF | TGTGCCAGCAGCTTTCGCGGATCATACGAGCAGTACTTC
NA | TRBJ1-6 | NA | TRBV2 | CASSVTVNSPLHF | TGTGCCAGCAGTGTCACGGTAAATTCACCCCTCCACTTT
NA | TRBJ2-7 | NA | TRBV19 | CASSIGRDMPYEQYF | TGTGCCAGTAGTATAGGCCGGGACATGCCGTACGAGCAGTACTTC
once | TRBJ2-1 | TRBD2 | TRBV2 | CASSEVDRLAGIYNEQFF | TGTGCCAGCAGTGAAGTGGATCGACTAGCGGGTATCTACAATGAGCAGTTCTTC
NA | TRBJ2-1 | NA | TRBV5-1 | CASSLGDGGYNEQFF | TGCGCCAGCAGCTTGGGGGACGGAGGGTACAATGAGCAGTTCTTC
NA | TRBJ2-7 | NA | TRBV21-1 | CASSKFSDRRISYEQYF | TGTGCCAGCAGCAAATTCTCCGACAGGAGGATCTCCTACGAGCAGTACTTC
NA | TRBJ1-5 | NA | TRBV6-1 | CASSEAGQGVRYF | TGTGCCAGCAGTGAAGCGGGACAAGGAGTCCGGTATTTT
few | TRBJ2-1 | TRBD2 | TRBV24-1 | CATSDSSGRTGSYNEQFF | TGTGCCACCAGTGATTCTAGCGGGAGAACAGGGTCCTACAATGAGCAGTTCTTC
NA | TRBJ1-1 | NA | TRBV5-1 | CASSIHLRTEAFF | TGCGCCAGCAGTATACACCTCAGGACTGAAGCTTTCTTT
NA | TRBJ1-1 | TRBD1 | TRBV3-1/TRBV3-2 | CASSQGTGGTEAFF | TGTGCCAGCAGCCAAGGGACAGGGGGCACTGAAGCTTTCTTT
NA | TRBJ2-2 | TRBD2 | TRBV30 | CAWMRGAFTGELFF | TGTGCCTGGATGCGGGGGGCCTTCACCGGGGAGCTGTTTTTT
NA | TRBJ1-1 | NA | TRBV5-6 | CASSLGSGVGTEAFF | TGTGCCAGCAGCTTGGGGTCAGGGGTTGGCACTGAAGCTTTCTTT
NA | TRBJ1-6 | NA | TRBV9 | CASSVVGQKNSPLHF | TGTGCCAGCAGCGTAGTGGGGCAGAAAAATTCACCCCTCCACTTT
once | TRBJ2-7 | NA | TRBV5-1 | CASSLGTDTTYEQYF | TGCGCCAGCAGCTTAGGAACGGACACCACCTACGAGCAGTACTTC
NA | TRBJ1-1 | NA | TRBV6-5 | CASGRKPRGDTEAFF | TGTGCCAGCGGAAGAAAACCCAGGGGAGACACTGAAGCTTTCTTT
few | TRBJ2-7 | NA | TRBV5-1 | CASSLGLRTVVYEQYF | TGCGCCAGCAGCTTGGGCCTACGGACAGTTGTTTACGAGCAGTACTTC
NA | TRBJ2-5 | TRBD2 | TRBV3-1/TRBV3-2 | CASSQDFRLAGGETQYF | TGTGCCAGCAGCCAAGATTTTCGACTAGCGGGTGGAGAGACCCAGTACTTC
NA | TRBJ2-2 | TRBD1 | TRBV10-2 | CASIRGQSNTGELFF | TGCGCCAGCATTCGGGGACAGAGTAACACCGGGGAGCTGTTTTTT